The clone carrying this TCR beta chain was observed at least ten times. The antigen remains undetermined. This specimen comes from a study of blood T cells in healthy people across ages. Primed by a sample-barcoded 5' primer and a J-beta primer mix, a second PCR proceeded for about 6 to 11 cycles. TCRdb called the 5' RACE reads again in MiXCR, with one record for every CDR3 protein. The data contain hundreds of thousands of distinct CDR3 sequences, approximately 29% of them singletons. Study outcomes and limitations: Long-lived donors exceeded aged donors in naive CD4+ cells and diversity.

The specimen was blood. This sequence originates from an elderly woman in good health.

CDR3 nucleotide sequence: TGTGCCAGCAGCTTAGAGGGACAGGGGAGAGAGACCCAGTACTTC. Translated: CASSLEGQGRETQYF. This chain uses TRBV5-6 with TRBJ2-5; TRBD1 matches 10 bases. Germline-derived CDR1 and CDR2 are SGHDT and YYEEEE. After removal of 2 bases from V and 4 bases from J, the junction contained 5 bases not matched to a gene. CDR3 length: 15 residues.